This TCR beta chain was identified in a study of blood T cell repertoires in COVID-19. The overall study: The origin of the acute and convalescent COVID-19 samples was the United States, Italy and Spain. Sources were T cells, B-cell-depleted T cells, or PBMCs; the material itself was cDNA or gDNA.

The authors' processing: Reference gene primer amplification gave nucleated cell count estimates. Assay: immunoSEQ multiplex PCR; the TCRdb copy retains only in-frame clones and omits some. V and J calls and clone size are as listed in that table; D and trimming were resolved from the DNA. The data contain hundreds of thousands of clones, roughly 89% of them seen just once; the ten biggest clones take up roughly 3%. V shed 5 bases and J 5 bases; nucleotides not matched to a gene: 10. Germline V gene sequence: CDR1 SGHNT, CDR2 YYREEE (reference sequence). The CDR3 has 15 amino acids. The TCR comes from a woman aged 18-29 years who had recovered from COVID-19. V and J are TRBV5-4 and TRBJ2-5, with TRBD2 identical over 9 bases. Specimen: peripheral blood. The CDR3 DNA follows: TGTGCCAGCAGAGTTAGCGGGAGCACCCCGGAGACCCAGTACTTC. Translation: CASRVSGSTPETQYF.